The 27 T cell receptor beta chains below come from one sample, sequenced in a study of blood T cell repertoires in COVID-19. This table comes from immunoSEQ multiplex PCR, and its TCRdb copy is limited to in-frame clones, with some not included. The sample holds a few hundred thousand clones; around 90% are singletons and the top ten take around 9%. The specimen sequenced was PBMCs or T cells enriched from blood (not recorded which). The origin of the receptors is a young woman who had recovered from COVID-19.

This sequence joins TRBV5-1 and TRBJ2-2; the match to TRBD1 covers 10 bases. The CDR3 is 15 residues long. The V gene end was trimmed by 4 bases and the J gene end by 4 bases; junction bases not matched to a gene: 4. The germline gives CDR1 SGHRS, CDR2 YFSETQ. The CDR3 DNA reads TGCGCCAGCAGCCACCGACAGGGGGCCACCGGGGAGCTGTTTTTT. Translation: CASSHRQGATGELFF.

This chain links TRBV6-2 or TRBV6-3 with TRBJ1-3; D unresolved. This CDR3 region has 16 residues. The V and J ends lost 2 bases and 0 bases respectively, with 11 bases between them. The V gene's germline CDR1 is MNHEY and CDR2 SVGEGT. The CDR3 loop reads CASSYEPYSSGNTIYF. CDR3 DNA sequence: TGTGCCAGCAGTTACGAGCCTTACTCCTCTGGAAACACCATATATTTT.

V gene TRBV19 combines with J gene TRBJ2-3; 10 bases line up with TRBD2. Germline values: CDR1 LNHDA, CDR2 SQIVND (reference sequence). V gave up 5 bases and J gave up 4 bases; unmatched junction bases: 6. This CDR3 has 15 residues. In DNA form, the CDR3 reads TGTGCCAGTAGTCAGAGCGGGGGGGTTCCAGATACGCAGTATTTT. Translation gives CASSQSGGVPDTQYF.

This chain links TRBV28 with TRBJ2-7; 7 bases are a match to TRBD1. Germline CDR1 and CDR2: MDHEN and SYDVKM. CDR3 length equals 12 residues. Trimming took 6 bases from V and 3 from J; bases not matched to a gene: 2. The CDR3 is CASRAGGYEQYF. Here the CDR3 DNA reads TGTGCCAGCAGGGCAGGGGGCTACGAGCAGTACTTC.

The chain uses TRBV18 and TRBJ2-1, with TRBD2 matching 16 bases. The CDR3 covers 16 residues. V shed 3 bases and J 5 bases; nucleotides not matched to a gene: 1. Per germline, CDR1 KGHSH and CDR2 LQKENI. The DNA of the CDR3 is TGTGCCAGCTCACCGGGACTAGCGGGGGGGAACAATGAGCAGTTCTTC. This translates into CASSPGLAGGNNEQFF.

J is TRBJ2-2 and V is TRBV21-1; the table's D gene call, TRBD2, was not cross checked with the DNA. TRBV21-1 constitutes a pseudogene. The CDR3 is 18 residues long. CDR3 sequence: CASSKWGSGRMRPGELFF. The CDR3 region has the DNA TGTGCCAGCAGCAAATGGGGTAGCGGGAGGATGCGGCCCGGGGAGCTGTTTTTT.

The CDR3 DNA is TGTGCCAGCAGCGTACTAGCGGGGAGCCACGAGCAGTACTTC. Translated, it gives CASSVLAGSHEQYF. The chain recombines TRBV6-1 with TRBJ2-7; 10 bases agree with TRBD2. CDR3 length: 14 amino acids. V was pared by 6 bases and J by 5 bases, with 7 bases of the junction left unmatched. CDR1 is MNHNS and CDR2 is SASEGT in the germline V gene.

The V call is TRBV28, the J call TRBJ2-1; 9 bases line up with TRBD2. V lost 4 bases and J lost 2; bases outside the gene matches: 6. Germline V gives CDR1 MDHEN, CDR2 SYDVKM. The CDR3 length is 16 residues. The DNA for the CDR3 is TGTGCCAGCAGTTGGGACCTAGCGGGGACCTACAATGAGCAGTTCTTC. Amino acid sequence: CASSWDLAGTYNEQFF.

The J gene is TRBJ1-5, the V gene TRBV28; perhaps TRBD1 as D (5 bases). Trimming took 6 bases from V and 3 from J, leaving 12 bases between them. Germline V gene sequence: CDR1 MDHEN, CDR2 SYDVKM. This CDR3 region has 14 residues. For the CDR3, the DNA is TGTGCCAGCAGGACCACCAGGGTCAATCAGCCCCAGCATTTT. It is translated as CASRTTRVNQPQHF.

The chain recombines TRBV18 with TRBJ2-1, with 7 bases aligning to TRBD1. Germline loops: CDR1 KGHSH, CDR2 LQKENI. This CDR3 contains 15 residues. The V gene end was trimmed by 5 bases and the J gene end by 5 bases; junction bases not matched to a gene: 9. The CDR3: CASSSTGTADNEQFF. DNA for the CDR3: TGTGCCAGCTCATCAACCGGGACAGCTGACAATGAGCAGTTCTTC.

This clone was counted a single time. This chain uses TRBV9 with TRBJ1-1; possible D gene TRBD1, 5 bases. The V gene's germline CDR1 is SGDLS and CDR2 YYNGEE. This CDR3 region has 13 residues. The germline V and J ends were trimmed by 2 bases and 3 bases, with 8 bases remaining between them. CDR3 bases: TGTGCCAGCAGCGTCTGGGGCCACACTGAAGCTTTCTTT. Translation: CASSVWGHTEAFF.

The CDR3 is CASRGQRGFGYTF. DNA for the CDR3: TGTGCCAGCAGGGGACAGAGGGGGTTTGGCTACACCTTC. V gene TRBV28 combines with J gene TRBJ1-2; 7 positions agree with TRBD1. With 6 bases clipped from V and 7 bases from J, the junction kept 8 bases outside the gene matches. The CDR3 totals 13 residues. Germline assignment: CDR1 MDHEN and CDR2 SYDVKM.

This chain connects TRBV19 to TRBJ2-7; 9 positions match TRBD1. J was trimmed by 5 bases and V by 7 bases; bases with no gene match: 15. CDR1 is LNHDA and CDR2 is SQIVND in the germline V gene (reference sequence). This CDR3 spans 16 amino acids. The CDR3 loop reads CASTAMTGQGINEQYF. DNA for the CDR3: TGTGCCAGTACAGCCATGACGGGACAGGGAATCAACGAGCAGTACTTC.

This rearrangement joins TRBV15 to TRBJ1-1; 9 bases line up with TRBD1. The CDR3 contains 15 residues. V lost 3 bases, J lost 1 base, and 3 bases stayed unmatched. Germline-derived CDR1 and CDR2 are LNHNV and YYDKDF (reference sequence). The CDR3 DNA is TGTGCCACCAGCAGTGGGACAGGGCGGAACACTGAAGCTTTCTTT. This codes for CATSSGTGRNTEAFF.

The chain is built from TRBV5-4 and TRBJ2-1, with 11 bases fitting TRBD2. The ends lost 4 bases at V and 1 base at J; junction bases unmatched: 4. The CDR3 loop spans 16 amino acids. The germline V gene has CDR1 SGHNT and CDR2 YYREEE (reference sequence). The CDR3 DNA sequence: TGTGCCAGCAGCCCCCGACTAGCGGGATCCTACAATGAGCAGTTCTTC. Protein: CASSPRLAGSYNEQFF.

This CDR3 reads CASSPSGTSGNTIYF. The CDR3 coding sequence is TGTGCCAGCAGCCCTAGTGGTACTTCTGGAAACACCATATATTTT. The gene calls are TRBV9 and TRBJ1-3; D uncertain. The CDR3 is 15 amino acids. In germline, CDR1 is SGDLS, CDR2 YYNGEE. Trimming shortened V by 4 bases and J by 1 base, and 12 bases separated the two germline ends. The full variable domain, with the rest looked up from reference TRBV9 and TRBJ1-3, is DSGVTQTPKHLITATGQRVTLRCSPRSGDLSVYWYQQSLDQGLQFLIQYYNGEERAKGNILERFSAQQFPDLHSELNLSSLELGDSALYFCASSPSGTSGNTIYFGEGSWLTVV.

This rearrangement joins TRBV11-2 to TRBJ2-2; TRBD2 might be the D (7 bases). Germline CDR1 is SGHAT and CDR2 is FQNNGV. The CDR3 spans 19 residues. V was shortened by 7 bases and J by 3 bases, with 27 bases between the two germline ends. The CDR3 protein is CASKPGGIIRGRDTGELFF. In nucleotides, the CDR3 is TGTGCCAGCAAACCCGGGGGGATTATACGGGGGCGCGACACCGGGGAGCTGTTTTTT.

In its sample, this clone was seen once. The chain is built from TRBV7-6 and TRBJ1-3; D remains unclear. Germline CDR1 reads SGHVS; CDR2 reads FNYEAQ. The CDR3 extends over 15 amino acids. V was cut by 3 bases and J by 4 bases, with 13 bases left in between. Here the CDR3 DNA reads TGTGCCAGCAGCTTTGCCCTGACTAGGGGAAACACCATATATTTT. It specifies CASSFALTRGNTIYF.

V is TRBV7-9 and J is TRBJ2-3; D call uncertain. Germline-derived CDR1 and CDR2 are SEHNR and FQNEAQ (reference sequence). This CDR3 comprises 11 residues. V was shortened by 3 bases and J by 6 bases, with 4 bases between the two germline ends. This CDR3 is CASSFSDTQYF. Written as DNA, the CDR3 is TGTGCCAGCAGCTTTTCTGATACGCAGTATTTT.

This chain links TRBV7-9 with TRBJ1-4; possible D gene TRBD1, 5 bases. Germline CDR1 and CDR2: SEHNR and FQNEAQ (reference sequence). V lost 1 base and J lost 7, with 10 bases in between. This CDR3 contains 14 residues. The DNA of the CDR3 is TGTGCCAGCAGCTTAGGATATCAGGGTGAAAAACTGTTTTTT. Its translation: CASSLGYQGEKLFF.

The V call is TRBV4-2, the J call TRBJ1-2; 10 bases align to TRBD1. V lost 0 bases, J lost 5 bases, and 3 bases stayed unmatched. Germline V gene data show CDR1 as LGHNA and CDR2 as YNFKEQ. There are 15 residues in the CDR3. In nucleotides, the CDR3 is TGTGCCAGCAGCCAAGAAGGACAGGGGGTATATGGCTACACCTTC. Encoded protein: CASSQEGQGVYGYTF.

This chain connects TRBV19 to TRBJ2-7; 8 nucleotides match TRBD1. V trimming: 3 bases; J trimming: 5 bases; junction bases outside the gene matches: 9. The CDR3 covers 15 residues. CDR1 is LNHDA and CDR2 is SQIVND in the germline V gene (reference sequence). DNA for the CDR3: TGTGCCAGTAGTATTTTCGGACAGGGTTTCAACGAGCAGTACTTC. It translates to CASSIFGQGFNEQYF. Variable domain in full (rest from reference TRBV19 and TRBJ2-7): DGGITQSPKYLFRKEGQNVTLSCEQNLNHDAMYWYRQDPGQGLRLIYYSQIVNDFQKGDIAEGYSVSREKKESFPLTVTSAQKNPTAFYLCASSIFGQGFNEQYFGPGTRLTVT.

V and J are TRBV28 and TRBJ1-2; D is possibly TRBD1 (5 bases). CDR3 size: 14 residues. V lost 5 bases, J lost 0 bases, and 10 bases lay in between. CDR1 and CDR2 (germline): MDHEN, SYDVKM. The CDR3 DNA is TGTGCCAGCAGTGGGGGACTAACTAACTATGGCTACACCTTC. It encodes CASSGGLTNYGYTF.

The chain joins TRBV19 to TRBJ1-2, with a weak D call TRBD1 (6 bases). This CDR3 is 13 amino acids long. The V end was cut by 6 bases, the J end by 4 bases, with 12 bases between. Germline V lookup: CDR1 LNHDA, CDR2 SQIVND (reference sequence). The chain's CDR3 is CASRTGLGYGYTF. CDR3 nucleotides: TGTGCCAGTAGGACAGGTTTAGGCTATGGCTACACCTTC.

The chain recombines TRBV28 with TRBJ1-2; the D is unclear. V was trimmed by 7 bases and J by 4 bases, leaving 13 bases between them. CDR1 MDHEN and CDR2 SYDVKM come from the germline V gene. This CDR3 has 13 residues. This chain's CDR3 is CASTNTPGYGYTF. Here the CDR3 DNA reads TGTGCCAGCACCAACACCCCTGGCTATGGCTACACCTTC.

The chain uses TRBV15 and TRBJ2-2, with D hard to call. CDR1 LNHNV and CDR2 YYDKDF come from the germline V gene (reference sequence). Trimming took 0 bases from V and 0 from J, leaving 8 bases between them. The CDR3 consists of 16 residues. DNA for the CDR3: TGTGCCACCAGCAGAGATCGGTTCGCGAACACCGGGGAGCTGTTTTTT. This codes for CATSRDRFANTGELFF. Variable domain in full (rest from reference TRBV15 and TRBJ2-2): DAMVIQNPRYQVTQFGKPVTLSCSQTLNHNVMYWYQQKSSQAPKLLFHYYDKDFNNEADTPDNFQSRRPNTSFCFLDIRSPGLGDTAMYLCATSRDRFANTGELFFGEGSRLTVL.

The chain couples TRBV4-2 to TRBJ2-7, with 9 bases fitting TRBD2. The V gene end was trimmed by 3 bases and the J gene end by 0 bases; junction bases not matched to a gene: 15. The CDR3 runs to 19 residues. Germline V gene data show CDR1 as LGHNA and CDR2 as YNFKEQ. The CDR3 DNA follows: TGTGCCAGCAGCCAGGGGGGGGTACAGCGGGAGGACTCCTCCTACGAGCAGTACTTC. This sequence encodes CASSQGGVQREDSSYEQYF.